This TCR beta chain stems from a study of blood T cell repertoires in COVID-19. Study at large: Acute and convalescent COVID-19 specimens originated in the United States, Italy and Spain. Nucleic acid was either cDNA or gDNA, and it came from T cells, B-cell-depleted T cells, or PBMCs.

Per the study methods: Reference gene primer amplification gave nucleated cell count estimates. Clones were read by immunoSEQ multiplex PCR, and TCRdb kept only the in-frame ones, dropping some. D and trimming were read from the DNA, whereas the V and J calls and clone size are those reported in that table. This sample has some 90,000 clones, with less than 90% found just once. Losses at the gene ends were 6 bases for V and 3 bases for J; bases not matched to a gene: 2. Germline V gene lookup returns CDR1 LNHDA and CDR2 SQIVND (reference sequence). The CDR3 loop spans 13 amino acids. The J gene is TRBJ2-1, the V gene TRBV19; 7 bases line up with TRBD2. Sequenced: peripheral blood. This receptor was obtained from a human donor in a cohort sampled during active COVID-19. The CDR3 is CASSGGNYNEQFF. The CDR3 DNA sequence: TGTGCCAGTAGCGGGGGGAACTACAATGAGCAGTTCTTC.